This TCR beta chain was recovered during a study of cytomegalovirus exposure and HLA in healthy donors. The CDR3 is 14 residues long. Germline V gene sequence: CDR1 SEHNR, CDR2 FQNEAQ (reference sequence). V lost 1 base to trimming and J lost 7 bases, with 14 bases between them. PCR involved 60 Vbeta and 13 Jbeta primers. Sequencing used immunoSEQ multiplex PCR; TCRdb keeps in-frame clones, though not all of them. The sample records about 95,000 clones, about 76% being singletons. Sequenced material: PBMCs. The TCR was taken from a middle-aged woman in good health and CMV-seronegative. The gene calls are TRBV7-9 and TRBJ2-7; D possibly corresponds to TRBD2 (7 bases). CDR3: CASSLEGGSREQYF. As DNA, the CDR3 is TGTGCCAGCAGCTTAGAGGGGGGGTCACGAGAGCAGTACTTC.